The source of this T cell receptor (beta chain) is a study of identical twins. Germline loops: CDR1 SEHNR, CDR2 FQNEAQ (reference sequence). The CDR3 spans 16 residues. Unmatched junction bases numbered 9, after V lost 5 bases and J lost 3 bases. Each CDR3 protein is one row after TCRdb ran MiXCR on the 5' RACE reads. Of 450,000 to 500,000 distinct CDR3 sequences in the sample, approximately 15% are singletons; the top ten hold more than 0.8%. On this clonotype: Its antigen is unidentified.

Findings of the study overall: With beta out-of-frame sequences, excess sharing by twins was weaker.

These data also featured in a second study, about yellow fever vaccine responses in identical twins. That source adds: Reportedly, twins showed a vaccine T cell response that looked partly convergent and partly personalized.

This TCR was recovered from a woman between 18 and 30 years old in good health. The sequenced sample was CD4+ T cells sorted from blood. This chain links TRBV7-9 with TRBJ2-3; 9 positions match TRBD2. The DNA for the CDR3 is TGTGCCAGCAGCCCCCAAGGACTAGCGTCAACAGATACGCAGTATTTT. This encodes CASSPQGLASTDTQYF.